This T cell receptor beta chain was documented in a study of cytomegalovirus exposure and HLA in healthy donors (TCRdb year 2017). About the study as a whole: An earlier analysis of 587 of the donors reported around 280 Gb of sequence data and roughly 120 million unique TCR beta sequences obtained from roughly 170 million T cells. The number of typed donors differed by locus: 629-630 for A, B, C, DRB1 and DQB1; some 540 for DQA1; around 580 for DPA1; and some 450 for DPB1. Of the approximately 400 genotyped donors, 65% to 90% fell in the genetic ancestry cluster associated with self-reported Caucasian donors. Several DR-DQ haplotypes were treated as single units for association and clustering because of strong linkage in the cohort. A later analysis re-analyzed previously published TCR beta repertoires from 660 or so donors and added high-resolution HLA genotyping to study TCR occurrence patterns. A later genetic analysis used genome-wide SNP genotypes for about 65% of the 666 donors, treating that subset as a discovery cohort. The study used immunosequencing to profile the T cell repertoires of about 670 subjects and linked those repertoires to cytomegalovirus serostatus. In the later analysis, no new phenotypic data were used to find candidate immune exposures; instead, reliance was placed on TCR beta sequences and their occurrence across donors. Besides the first cohort of under 700 subjects, a separate validation cohort made up of 120 or so different subjects was used. Approximately 300 gigabases of sequencing data and about 92 million unique TCR sequences made up an early release that covered approximately 620 HLA-typed donors. The study aimed to test whether signatures of past pathogen exposure could be identified by cataloging public T cell receptors. To predict cytomegalovirus infection status, the study combined high-throughput TCR immunosequencing, statistical association of individual TCRs with disease status, and machine learning. Every repertoire in the discovery cohort had been generated on one and the same sequencing platform. Class I and class II HLA loci were covered by the typing at four-digit resolution. Donor age, sex, ethnicity and CMV serostatus were collected together with the repertoire data. An earlier analysis of a few hundred of the donors applied high-throughput TCR beta sequencing to assess whether each TCR beta V gene segment acted as functional or pseudogenic. On average, around 200,000 unique TCR beta nucleotide sequences were sequenced per donor among 398 genotyped donors of the cohort, with approximately 18% of those sequences being non-productive. The paper as a whole reports these results and caveats: Several of the top co-occurrence clusters appeared to be linked to parvovirus B19, influenza, CMV and Epstein-Barr virus, according to a later analysis. In a later genetic analysis, fewer N-insertions in productive TCRs were reported among donors in an Asian-associated ancestry cluster than the roughly 700-donor mean. Linkage disequilibrium might explain the correlated functional status among segregating V segments, but an unknown experimental factor could not be excluded. Around 16 rarely observed V segments, including chromosome 9 orphons, were excluded from the earlier analysis of a few hundred of the donors because counts were too low. Across donors, most TCR sequences were observed very rarely, whereas some public TCRs were present in many individuals. An association between a missense DCLRE1C variant and V-gene and J-gene trimming of TCR beta chains was found in a later genetic analysis and replicated in an independent cohort. A later analysis found that HLA-associated TCR beta chains were more clonally expanded and had lower generation probabilities than equally common non-associated chains. A cluster of highly shared sequence variants was judged likely to represent a technical artifact of the sequencing pipeline. In a later analysis, most CMV-associated TCR beta chains were found to appear HLA-restricted, with HLA associations seemingly driven largely by CMV exposure. In an earlier analysis of some 550 of the donors, most TCR beta V segments were observed in productive rearrangements about 90% or about 30% of the time, broadly matching IMGT annotations. In this cohort, only TCR beta chains were sequenced, and detectable features were limited by the absence of alpha or paired-chain data. Sequencing depth was assumed to be roughly uniform across donors in the presence/absence analyses, though that assumption may not hold. At a false discovery rate of 0.05, a later analysis linked approximately 18,000 TCR beta sequences to specific HLA alleles. The classifier was reported to diagnose cytomegalovirus status with high specificity and sensitivity in both the original and validation cohorts. Because the 87-base-pair reads could not distinguish some IMGT-functional V segments, including TRBV6-2 and TRBV6-3, those segments were excluded. HLA typing was unavailable for some donors at each locus, so association tests used only the typed subset. In vitro tests confirmed that a few of the cytomegalovirus-associated TCR beta chains recognize cytomegalovirus antigens. In a later analysis, the rate of TCR association differed among HLA loci, with DRB1 alleles having the most associated TCRs and HLA-C alleles having the fewest. A further reported finding was that TCR beta sequences accurately predicted the HLA-A and HLA-B alleles for most subjects in the first cohort. The study listed approximately 150 TCR beta chains as associated with cytomegalovirus. Immune exposure information for the cohort was limited to CMV serostatus. The authors suggested that the approach could potentially be generalized to other disease states and immunological phenotypes. Assigning TCR associations to individual alleles was difficult when HLA alleles, especially DR and DQ, strongly co-occurred.

Libraries were made using the immunoSEQ multiplex PCR assay. For the multiplex PCR, a mixture combining 60 forward primers for TCR Vbeta segments and 13 reverse primers for TCR Jbeta segments was used. Amplification of the CDR3 region of rearranged TCR beta genes was performed with a multiplex PCR assay on genomic DNA. Amplified TCR beta libraries were sequenced as 87-base-pair reads on the Illumina HiSeq System. The published analysis was carried out like this. Across the 700 or so repertoires, a later analysis counted 60 million to 90 million unique TCR beta chains, roughly 11 million of which were shared by at least two donors. To remove PCR and sequencing errors, raw reads were error-corrected and collapsed into unique sequences using a nearest-neighbor algorithm that merged closely related sequences. CDR3 sequences were aligned to IMGT reference sequences to assign V, D and J gene segments. For a sequence to be retained, a match of at least six nucleotides to both a V gene segment and a J gene segment was required. Rearrangements were called productive when the CDR3 lacked stop codons and stayed in frame with V and J; all others were non-productive. CDR3 was defined by IMGT convention, running from the second conserved V-encoded cysteine to the conserved J-encoded phenylalanine. In an earlier analysis of some 550 of the donors, sequences lacking an unambiguous match to a single V gene segment were excluded. An earlier analysis of just under 600 of the donors called V segments functional above 56.7% productive rearrangements and segregating when the between-donor standard deviation exceeded 5%. To diagnose cytomegalovirus status from the catalog of TCR beta chain sequences, a statistical classification framework was built. V and J gene assignment, in a later analysis, came from comparing TCR nucleotide sequences with IMGT/GENE-DB human TR gene sequences. In a later analysis, CDR3 sequences and most-parsimonious VDJ recombination scenarios were assigned using the TCRdist pipeline. In a later analysis, each TCR beta chain was defined by its CDR3 amino acid sequence together with its V-gene family, and reads lacking a unique V-gene family were excluded. As a way to deal with suspected cross-contamination and a sequencing artifact, a later analysis dropped over 550 nucleotide sequences that were highly shared and had low generation probability. In a later analysis, a clonal expansion index for each public chain was calculated from normalized within-repertoire ranks of inferred template counts. In a later analysis, generation probabilities were computed with a VDJ recombination model fitted to out-of-frame rearrangements, and the resulting probabilities were checked against IGoR. Hypergeometric tests were used in a later analysis to score TCR-TCR, TCR-HLA and TCR-CMV co-occurrence, with a repertoire-size bias correction applied to the TCR pairs. To estimate false discovery rates, a later analysis permuted the HLA or CMV assignments 20 times. In a later analysis, co-occurring TCRs were grouped with DBSCAN, and TCRdist sequence similarity was added when clustering was performed within HLA-allele-positive subsets. Repertoires with fewer than 30,000 or more than 120,000 public chains, plus five repertoires with anomalous nucleotide sharing, were excluded from co-occurrence clustering. TCRdb provides this immuneACCESS table in a form limited to in-frame rearrangements. Some clones are lacking; in checked studies, under half of them reflect an unresolved V gene, and why the rest are absent is not known. V and J calls and clone size come straight from that table; D and trimming were deduced from the DNA. The sample table contains about 80,000 clones; only one count was recorded for 80% of them. The ten largest clones take up approximately 23% of the sample.

Here V drops 4 bases and J drops 8 bases, and the junction holds 9 bases not matched to any gene. The CDR3 has 14 amino acids, counting the end cysteine and phenylalanine. Of the read, only the CDR3 DNA is kept; its 42 bases are in frame from base 1. The germline V gene provides CDR1 SGHRS and CDR2 YFSETQ. In total, 600 or so healthy bone marrow donors made up the cohort. At the time of sampling, all cohort members were nominally healthy, though unrecorded immune exposures were likely present. The donor tested CMV seropositive and was one of the 289 seropositive cohort members. Each donor provided a peripheral blood sample, and peripheral blood mononuclear cells were used for TCR beta sequencing. Genomic DNA was extracted from the blood cell samples with the Qiagen DNeasy Blood Extraction Kit. With respect to this clone: Which antigen it targets is not known. No much larger clone exists at a distance of one base, and base qualities are not known. Other DNA sequences within the sample encode an identical CDR3.

This clonotype originated in a woman aged 45-59 years in good health and CMV-seropositive. The sequencing sample was made of PBMCs. In this chain, TRBV5-1 is recombined with TRBJ1-1; TRBD1 fits 9 bases in the junction. The CDR3 reads as follows: CASSPGQGKAEAFF. The nucleotide sequence is TGCGCCAGCAGCCCGGGACAGGGAAAGGCCGAAGCTTTCTTT.